The next 13 T cell receptor beta chains were all read from a single sample in a study of blood T cell repertoires in COVID-19. The repertoire was sequenced with immunoSEQ multiplex PCR; TCRdb's copy has only in-frame clones and lacks some. The table lists nearly 400,000 clones, about 90% of them singletons. The sequenced material came from PBMCs or T cells enriched from blood (not recorded which). These receptors originate from a woman in her 30s who had recovered from COVID-19.

The CDR3 nucleotides read TGTGCCATCAGGGGCGGGACAGCTAATGAAAAACTGTTTTTT. Translated, it gives CAIRGGTANEKLFF. The genes are TRBV10-3 and TRBJ1-4, with TRBD1 matching 7 bases. The CDR3 has 14 amino acids. CDR1 and CDR2 (germline): ENHRY, SYGVKD. The V segment lost 6 bases and the J segment 3 bases; nucleotides outside the gene matches: 4.

The chain carries TRBV6-1 and TRBJ1-5; D is possibly TRBD1 (5 bases). The CDR3 has 13 residues. V lost 3 bases and J 5 bases, leaving 8 bases between the germline ends. From germline, CDR1 is MNHNS and CDR2 SASEGT. The CDR3 sequence: CASSDRVYQPQHF. The CDR3 bases are TGTGCCAGCAGTGACAGGGTTTATCAGCCCCAGCATTTT.

The rearrangement links TRBV19 to TRBJ2-7, with D perhaps TRBD2 (6 bases). Germline CDR1 is LNHDA and CDR2 is SQIVND (reference sequence). The CDR3 has 14 residues. Trimming removed 2 bases from V and 3 bases from J, with 11 bases in between. CDR3 sequence reads: CASSIMEGYYEQYF. The CDR3 DNA reads as TGTGCCAGTAGTATAATGGAGGGTTACTACGAGCAGTACTTC.

In DNA, the CDR3 is TGTGCCAGCTCACCCCTCGAGTTCGCCTATGGCTACACCTTC. As protein: CASSPLEFAYGYTF. V is TRBV18 and J is TRBJ1-2; D is unresolved. V was shortened by 3 bases and J by 4 bases, with 12 bases between the two germline ends. Germline V gives CDR1 KGHSH, CDR2 LQKENI. There are 14 residues in the CDR3.

This clone was observed a single time. J is TRBJ2-7 and V is TRBV5-4; 8 bases match TRBD1. Germline CDR1 is SGHNT and CDR2 is YYREEE (reference sequence). Trimming at V came to 0 bases and at J to 1 base, leaving 0 bases not matched to a gene. This CDR3 has 14 amino acids. CDR3: CASSLGQGSYEQYF. The CDR3 DNA sequence: TGTGCCAGCAGCTTGGGACAGGGGTCCTACGAGCAGTACTTC.

The chain combines TRBV4-2 with TRBJ1-1; D ambiguous. The CDR3 length is 15 residues. Germline V gives CDR1 LGHNA, CDR2 YNFKEQ. Trimming removed 4 bases at V and 1 base at J, with 13 bases between. CDR3 nucleotide sequence: TGTGCCAGCAGCCCACAAGGAAGAGGGAACACTGAAGCTTTCTTT. This gives the protein CASSPQGRGNTEAFF.

As DNA, the CDR3 is TGTGCCAGCAACCTAGCGGGGGCTCTGACAGAGACCCAGTACTTC. Amino acid sequence: CASNLAGALTETQYF. The chain recombines TRBV9 with TRBJ2-5; 10 nucleotides agree with TRBD2. The CDR3 sequence is 15 residues long. Germline V gene sequence: CDR1 SGDLS, CDR2 YYNGEE. With 6 bases clipped from V and 4 bases from J, the junction kept 9 bases outside the gene matches. Filled out from reference TRBV9 and TRBJ2-5, the complete variable domain reads DSGVTQTPKHLITATGQRVTLRCSPRSGDLSVYWYQQSLDQGLQFLIQYYNGEERAKGNILERFSAQQFPDLHSELNLSSLELGDSALYFCASNLAGALTETQYFGPGTRLLVL.

The chain couples TRBV19 to TRBJ2-2, with unresolved D. The germline V gene has CDR1 LNHDA and CDR2 SQIVND (reference sequence). The CDR3 loop spans 13 amino acids. V was pared by 5 bases and J by 6 bases, with 10 bases between. Here the CDR3 DNA reads TGTGCCAGTAGTTTTCGGAGTTCCGGGGAGCTGTTTTTT. Its protein product is CASSFRSSGELFF.

This chain joins TRBV11-2 and TRBJ2-1; D perhaps matches TRBD2 (5 bases). From germline, CDR1 is SGHAT and CDR2 FQNNGV. This CDR3 is 17 amino acids long. Trimming pared 6 bases from V and 5 bases from J, leaving 23 bases between. The CDR3 nucleotides read TGTGCCAGCAGACAGAGAGGGAAGGGAGCCCCCAACAATGAGCAGTTCTTC. Amino acids: CASRQRGKGAPNNEQFF. Using reference TRBV11-2 and TRBJ2-1 for the parts outside the CDR3, the full variable domain is EAGVAQSPRYKIIEKRQSVAFWCNPISGHATLYWYQQILGQGPKLLIQFQNNGVVDDSQLPKDRFSAERLKGVDSTLKIQPAKLEDSAVYLCASRQRGKGAPNNEQFFGPGTRLTVL.

The chain carries TRBV9 and TRBJ2-3; 7 nucleotides match TRBD2. CDR3 size: 18 residues. The V gene end was trimmed by 0 bases and the J gene end by 4 bases; junction bases not matched to a gene: 14. CDR1 SGDLS and CDR2 YYNGEE come from the germline V gene. The CDR3 protein is CASSVGPTGTTGSDTQYF. DNA for the CDR3: TGTGCCAGCAGCGTAGGACCCACCGGGACTACAGGATCAGATACGCAGTATTTT.

The chain uses TRBV5-4 and TRBJ2-5, with a tentative D call TRBD2 (5 bases). CDR3 size: 15 residues. Deletions cut 1 base from V and 2 bases from J, with 12 bases between. Per germline, CDR1 SGHNT and CDR2 YYREEE (reference sequence). The CDR3 sequence is CASSLSPGRQETQYF. The CDR3 DNA reads TGTGCCAGCAGCTTGTCCCCGGGAAGACAAGAGACCCAGTACTTC. Looking up the rest from reference TRBV5-4 and TRBJ2-5 gives the full variable domain: ETGVTQSPTHLIKTRGQQVTLRCSSQSGHNTVSWYQQALGQGPQFIFQYYREEENGRGNFPPRFSGLQFPNYSSELNVNALELDDSALYLCASSLSPGRQETQYFGPGTRLLVL.

The chain uses TRBV24-1 and TRBJ1-5, with D tentatively TRBD1 (5 bases). Trimming stripped 4 bases from V and 4 bases from J, with 16 bases between. The CDR3 length is 16 residues. Germline V lookup: CDR1 KGHDR, CDR2 SFDVKD. In nucleotides, the CDR3 is TGTGCCACCAGTGACCAATCGCGGGGGTGGAATCAGCCCCAGCATTTT. Residues: CATSDQSRGWNQPQHF.

The V and J genes are TRBV7-2 and TRBJ1-2, with 12 bases matching TRBD1. Germline V gene lookup returns CDR1 SGHTA and CDR2 FQGNSA. The V gene end was trimmed by 4 bases and the J gene end by 6 bases; junction bases not matched to a gene: 6. CDR3 length equals 15 residues. CDR3 nucleotides: TGTGCCAGCAGCTCAGGGACAGGGGGCGCTAATGGCTACACCTTC. As protein: CASSSGTGGANGYTF. Complete variable domain (other parts from reference TRBV7-2 and TRBJ1-2): GAGVSQSPSNKVTEKGKDVELRCDPISGHTALYWYRQSLGQGLEFLIYFQGNSAPDKSGLPSDRFSAERTGGSVSTLTIQRTQQEDSAVYLCASSSGTGGANGYTFGSGTRLTVV.